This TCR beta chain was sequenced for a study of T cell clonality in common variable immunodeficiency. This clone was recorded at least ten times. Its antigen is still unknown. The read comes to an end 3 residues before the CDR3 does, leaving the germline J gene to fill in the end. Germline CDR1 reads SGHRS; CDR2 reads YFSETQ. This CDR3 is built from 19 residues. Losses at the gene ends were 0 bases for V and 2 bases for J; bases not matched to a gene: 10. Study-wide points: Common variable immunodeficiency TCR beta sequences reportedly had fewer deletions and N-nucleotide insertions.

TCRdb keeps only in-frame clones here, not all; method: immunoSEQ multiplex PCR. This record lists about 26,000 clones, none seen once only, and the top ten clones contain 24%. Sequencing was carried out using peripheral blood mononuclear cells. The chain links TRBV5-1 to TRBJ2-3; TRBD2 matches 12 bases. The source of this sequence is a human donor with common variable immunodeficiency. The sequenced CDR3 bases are TGCGCCAGCAGCTTGGCCCCCGTGACTAGCGGGAGAAACACAGATACG. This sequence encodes CASSLAPVTSGRNTDT. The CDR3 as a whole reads CASSLAPVTSGRNTDTQYF.